This TCR beta chain emerged from a study of T cells in Graves' hyperthyroidism and ophthalmopathy. Amplification of TCR beta CDR3 regions used RNA as the template. HTBI primers were employed in a first-round RT-PCR of the TCR CDR3. MiXCR, run by TCRdb on the multiplex PCR reads, gives a single entry per CDR3 protein. The sample contains approximately 530,000 distinct CDR3 sequences, 20% of which appear only once. This clonotype has at least ten counts. Fresh peripheral blood, 9.5 to 10 ml of it, supplied the PBMCs. Germline CDR1 and CDR2: SGHTA and FQGNSA. V lost 2 bases, J lost 5 bases, and 10 bases lay in between. The CDR3 consists of 14 residues.

This receptor was obtained from a man aged 35 to 55 with Graves' ophthalmopathy. The gene calls are TRBV7-2 and TRBJ2-1; D unresolved. Sequencing was carried out using blood. As DNA, the CDR3 is TGTGCCAGCAGCTTATACGGCAGCCACAATGAGCAGTTCTTC. It translates to CASSLYGSHNEQFF.